This is a list of T cell receptor beta chains from one sample in a study of blood T cell repertoires in COVID-19. This table comes from immunoSEQ multiplex PCR, and its TCRdb copy is limited to in-frame clones, with some not included. The sample records about 76,000 clones, roughly 80% being singletons. The sample was peripheral blood. The receptors originated from a woman aged 55-70 years with acute or convalescent COVID-19. The CDR3 runs from the conserved cysteine through the conserved F or W. A D gene is named only where the DNA matches it firmly. Size tells how often a clone was seen (once, few, many) or the class of an expanded clone, and some rows leave it out.

clone size: NA; D gene: TRBD1; J gene: TRBJ1-6; V gene: TRBV6-6; CDR3 protein: CASSYLAGGSPLHF; CDR3 DNA: TGTGCCAGCAGTTACCTGGCAGGGGGTTCACCCCTCCACTTT
clone size: once; D gene: NA; J gene: TRBJ1-5; V gene: TRBV30; CDR3 protein: CAWSLVLGADQPQHF; CDR3 DNA: TGTGCCTGGAGCCTTGTTTTAGGGGCAGATCAGCCCCAGCATTTT
clone size: NA; D gene: TRBD1; J gene: TRBJ2-1; V gene: TRBV19; CDR3 protein: CASSMTGGSRGEQFF; CDR3 DNA: TGTGCCAGTAGTATGACAGGGGGCTCCCGGGGTGAGCAGTTCTTC
clone size: NA; D gene: NA; J gene: TRBJ1-6; V gene: TRBV7-2; CDR3 protein: CASSLDSNNSPLHF; CDR3 DNA: TGTGCCAGCAGCCTCGACAGTAATAATTCACCCCTCCACTTT
clone size: NA; D gene: TRBD1; J gene: TRBJ1-1; V gene: TRBV7-9; CDR3 protein: CASSSTGATEAFF; CDR3 DNA: TGTGCCAGCAGCTCTACAGGGGCCACTGAAGCTTTCTTT
clone size: NA; D gene: TRBD2; J gene: TRBJ2-4; V gene: TRBV27; CDR3 protein: CASSLSPGLAGENIQYF; CDR3 DNA: TGTGCCAGCAGTTTATCTCCGGGACTAGCGGGGGAAAACATTCAGTACTTC
clone size: NA; D gene: NA; J gene: TRBJ1-2; V gene: TRBV10-3; CDR3 protein: CAISTQERGADYGYTF; CDR3 DNA: TGTGCCATTTCCACCCAGGAGCGGGGCGCTGACTATGGCTACACCTTC
clone size: once; D gene: NA; J gene: TRBJ1-4; V gene: TRBV14; CDR3 protein: CASSPKGTTNEKLFF; CDR3 DNA: TGTGCCAGCAGCCCGAAGGGGACAACTAATGAAAAACTGTTTTTT
clone size: NA; D gene: NA; J gene: TRBJ1-5; V gene: TRBV12-3/TRBV12-4; CDR3 protein: CASRIQASPQHF; CDR3 DNA: TGTGCCAGCAGGATCCAGGCGTCTCCCCAGCATTTT
clone size: NA; D gene: TRBD2; J gene: TRBJ2-1; V gene: TRBV7-6; CDR3 protein: CASSFGGGPLNEQFF; CDR3 DNA: TGTGCCAGCAGCTTTGGCGGGGGGCCCTTGAATGAGCAGTTCTTC
clone size: NA; D gene: NA; J gene: TRBJ1-6; V gene: TRBV4-1; CDR3 protein: CASSQVATGDSPLHF; CDR3 DNA: TGCGCCAGCAGCCAAGTCGCGACCGGAGATTCACCCCTCCACTTT
clone size: once; D gene: TRBD1; J gene: TRBJ1-4; V gene: TRBV10-3; CDR3 protein: CATRTGTDNEKLFF; CDR3 DNA: TGTGCCACCAGAACCGGGACAGATAATGAAAAACTGTTTTTT
clone size: NA; D gene: NA; J gene: TRBJ2-5; V gene: TRBV9; CDR3 protein: CASSPGNGETQYF; CDR3 DNA: TGTGCCAGCAGCCCGGGGAATGGCGAGACCCAGTACTTC
clone size: NA; D gene: NA; J gene: TRBJ2-4; V gene: TRBV28; CDR3 protein: CASRQLAKNIQYF; CDR3 DNA: TGTGCCAGCAGACAGCTAGCCAAAAACATTCAGTACTTC
clone size: NA; D gene: NA; J gene: TRBJ2-3; V gene: TRBV4-1; CDR3 protein: CASSQEVGADTQYF; CDR3 DNA: TGCGCCAGCAGCCAAGAGGTGGGCGCAGATACGCAGTATTTT
clone size: NA; D gene: NA; J gene: TRBJ1-4; V gene: TRBV9; CDR3 protein: CASSPTQGTGEKLFF; CDR3 DNA: TGTGCCAGCAGCCCAACCCAGGGAACTGGTGAAAAACTGTTTTTT
clone size: NA; D gene: NA; J gene: TRBJ1-6; V gene: TRBV11-3; CDR3 protein: CASSLDLSGRGNSPLHF; CDR3 DNA: TGTGCCAGCAGCTTAGATCTAAGTGGCAGGGGTAATTCACCCCTCCACTTT
clone size: NA; D gene: NA; J gene: TRBJ1-3; V gene: TRBV29-1; CDR3 protein: CSVGTSSGNTIYF; CDR3 DNA: TGCAGCGTTGGGACAAGCTCTGGAAACACCATATATTTT
clone size: NA; D gene: NA; J gene: TRBJ2-6; V gene: TRBV11-2; CDR3 protein: CASSSILSSGANVLTF; CDR3 DNA: TGTGCCAGCAGCTCAATACTGAGCTCTGGGGCCAACGTCCTGACTTTC
clone size: once; D gene: TRBD2; J gene: TRBJ2-1; V gene: TRBV3-1/TRBV3-2; CDR3 protein: CASSQESAGGLGNEQFF; CDR3 DNA: TGTGCCAGCAGCCAAGAAAGCGCGGGGGGCCTAGGGAATGAGCAGTTCTTC
clone size: NA; D gene: TRBD2; J gene: TRBJ2-5; V gene: TRBV30; CDR3 protein: CAFALAGGLIQETQYF; CDR3 DNA: TGTGCCTTCGCTCTGGCGGGGGGTCTTATACAAGAGACCCAGTACTTC
clone size: NA; D gene: NA; J gene: TRBJ2-2; V gene: TRBV9; CDR3 protein: CASSGGGWTANTGELFF; CDR3 DNA: TGTGCCAGCAGCGGGGGGGGATGGACAGCGAACACCGGGGAGCTGTTTTTT
clone size: NA; D gene: TRBD1; J gene: TRBJ1-5; V gene: TRBV5-5; CDR3 protein: CASSLVVGQGAQPQHF; CDR3 DNA: TGTGCCAGCAGCTTGGTTGTGGGACAGGGGGCCCAGCCCCAGCATTTT
clone size: NA; D gene: TRBD2; J gene: TRBJ2-1; V gene: TRBV27; CDR3 protein: CASSLRPLGLAGDLRRYNEQFF; CDR3 DNA: TGTGCCAGCAGTTTACGGCCGCTGGGACTAGCGGGGGACCTCAGAAGGTACAATGAGCAGTTCTTC
clone size: NA; D gene: NA; J gene: TRBJ1-5; V gene: TRBV28; CDR3 protein: CVTQRGTSRGNQPQHF; CDR3 DNA: TGTGTAACTCAAAGGGGAACATCCCGGGGCAATCAGCCCCAGCATTTT
clone size: NA; D gene: NA; J gene: TRBJ1-2; V gene: TRBV5-1; CDR3 protein: CASSLDGQSNYGYTF; CDR3 DNA: TGCGCCAGCAGCTTGGACGGACAGAGCAACTATGGCTACACCTTC
clone size: NA; D gene: TRBD1; J gene: TRBJ2-2; V gene: TRBV11-1; CDR3 protein: CASSFDRVPGELFF; CDR3 DNA: TGTGCCAGCAGCTTTGACAGGGTCCCCGGGGAGCTGTTTTTT
clone size: NA; D gene: TRBD1; J gene: TRBJ2-7; V gene: TRBV30; CDR3 protein: CAGTQGVYEQYF; CDR3 DNA: TGTGCCGGAACCCAGGGGGTCTACGAGCAGTACTTC
clone size: NA; D gene: NA; J gene: TRBJ1-2; V gene: TRBV19; CDR3 protein: CASSIGTVYGYTF; CDR3 DNA: TGTGCCAGTAGTATAGGGACAGTCTATGGCTACACCTTC
clone size: NA; D gene: NA; J gene: TRBJ1-2; V gene: TRBV5-6; CDR3 protein: CASSLTMGYGYTF; CDR3 DNA: TGTGCCAGCAGCTTGACTATGGGCTATGGCTACACCTTC
clone size: once; D gene: NA; J gene: TRBJ1-2; V gene: TRBV6-1; CDR3 protein: CASSEGPVYGYTF; CDR3 DNA: TGTGCCAGCAGTGAAGGGCCAGTCTATGGCTACACCTTC
clone size: NA; D gene: NA; J gene: TRBJ2-3; V gene: TRBV7-9; CDR3 protein: CASCPGTSQGDTQYF; CDR3 DNA: TGTGCCAGCTGCCCCGGGACCTCCCAGGGGGATACGCAGTATTTT
clone size: few; D gene: NA; J gene: TRBJ2-7; V gene: TRBV3-1/TRBV3-2; CDR3 protein: CASSLGQSYEQYF; CDR3 DNA: TGTGCCAGCAGCCTAGGACAGTCCTACGAGCAGTACTTC
clone size: NA; D gene: TRBD1; J gene: TRBJ1-3; V gene: TRBV10-1; CDR3 protein: CASSRDRTSGNTIYF; CDR3 DNA: TGCGCCAGCAGCCGGGACAGGACCTCTGGAAACACCATATATTTT
clone size: NA; D gene: TRBD1; J gene: TRBJ1-5; V gene: TRBV6-5; CDR3 protein: CASGTGNQPQHF; CDR3 DNA: TGTGCCAGTGGGACAGGGAATCAGCCCCAGCATTTT
clone size: NA; D gene: NA; J gene: TRBJ2-6; V gene: TRBV6-5; CDR3 protein: CASSYWGGAGANVLTF; CDR3 DNA: TGTGCCAGCAGTTACTGGGGCGGAGCTGGGGCCAACGTCCTGACTTTC
clone size: NA; D gene: NA; J gene: TRBJ1-5; V gene: TRBV19; CDR3 protein: CASRNQGRNQPQHF; CDR3 DNA: TGTGCCAGTAGAAATCAGGGGCGCAATCAGCCCCAGCATTTT
clone size: NA; D gene: TRBD2; J gene: TRBJ2-1; V gene: TRBV5-6; CDR3 protein: CASSSLIAGGAPYNEQFF; CDR3 DNA: TGTGCCAGCAGCTCACTCATAGCGGGGGGCGCCCCCTACAATGAGCAGTTCTTC
clone size: NA; D gene: NA; J gene: TRBJ1-5; V gene: TRBV18; CDR3 protein: CASSPRRGDQPQHF; CDR3 DNA: TGTGCCAGCTCACCACGTCGGGGGGATCAGCCCCAGCATTTT
clone size: NA; D gene: NA; J gene: TRBJ1-1; V gene: TRBV23-1; CDR3 protein: CASSQPPDTEAFF; CDR3 DNA: TGCGCCAGCAGTCAACCCCCGGACACTGAAGCTTTCTTT
clone size: NA; D gene: TRBD1; J gene: TRBJ2-2; V gene: TRBV6-5; CDR3 protein: CASSVTGQSGELFF; CDR3 DNA: TGTGCCAGCTCCGTGACAGGGCAGTCCGGGGAGCTGTTTTTT
clone size: once; D gene: TRBD2; J gene: TRBJ2-5; V gene: TRBV15; CDR3 protein: CATSSAGAGGPETQYF; CDR3 DNA: TGTGCCACCAGCAGCGCGGGAGCGGGGGGCCCAGAGACCCAGTACTTC
clone size: NA; D gene: TRBD1; J gene: TRBJ2-2; V gene: TRBV3-1/TRBV3-2; CDR3 protein: CASSQRQGTGELFF; CDR3 DNA: TGTGCCAGCAGCCAACGACAGGGCACCGGGGAGCTGTTTTTT
clone size: few; D gene: NA; J gene: TRBJ1-2; V gene: TRBV4-1; CDR3 protein: CASSDQSTGKGYTF; CDR3 DNA: TGCGCCAGCAGCGACCAGAGCACAGGGAAGGGCTACACCTTC
clone size: few; D gene: NA; J gene: TRBJ1-5; V gene: TRBV20-1; CDR3 protein: CSARVDQPQHF; CDR3 DNA: TGCAGTGCTAGAGTCGATCAGCCCCAGCATTTT